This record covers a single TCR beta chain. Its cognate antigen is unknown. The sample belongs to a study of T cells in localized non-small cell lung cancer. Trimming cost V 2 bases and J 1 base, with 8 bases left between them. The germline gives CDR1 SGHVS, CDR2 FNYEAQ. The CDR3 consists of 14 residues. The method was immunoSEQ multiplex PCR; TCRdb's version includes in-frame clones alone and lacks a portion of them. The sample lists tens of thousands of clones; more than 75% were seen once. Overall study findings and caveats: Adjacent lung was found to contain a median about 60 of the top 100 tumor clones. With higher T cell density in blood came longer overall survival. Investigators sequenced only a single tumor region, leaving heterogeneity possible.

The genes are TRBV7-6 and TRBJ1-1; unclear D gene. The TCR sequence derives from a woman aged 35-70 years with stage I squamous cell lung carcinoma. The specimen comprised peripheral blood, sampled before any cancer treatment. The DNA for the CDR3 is TGTGCCAGCAGCTTAAGTCCCGCGAACACTGAAGCTTTCTTT. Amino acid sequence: CASSLSPANTEAFF. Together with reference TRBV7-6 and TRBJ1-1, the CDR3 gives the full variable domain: GAGVSQSPRYKVTKRGQDVALRCDPISGHVSLYWYRQALGQGPEFLTYFNYEAQQDKSGLPNDRFSAERPEGSISTLTIQRTEQRDSAMYRCASSLSPANTEAFFGQGTRLTVV.